The sequence of this T cell receptor beta chain was determined in a study of Tregs in tolerant kidney transplant recipients. Overall study results and limits: Changing PCR primers prevented nucleotide comparison between some patients' samples. Tolerant patients' donor-specific Tregs expanded beyond overall Tregs, suggesting antigen-driven growth.

Clones were read by immunoSEQ multiplex PCR, and TCRdb kept only the in-frame ones, dropping some. The table shows fewer than 100,000 clones, with 93% occurring only once. Germline values: CDR1 SNHLY, CDR2 FYNNEI. Trimming stripped 5 bases from V and 1 base from J, with 11 bases between. This CDR3 has 14 amino acids. With respect to this clone: No antigen is known for it.

This receptor was taken from a human donor who received a combined kidney and bone marrow transplant. This chain uses TRBV2 with TRBJ1-1; tentatively, D is TRBD1 (6 bases). This specimen was CD4+ T cells from blood, taken before the transplant. The CDR3 loop reads CASSSGTTNTEAFF. DNA for the CDR3: TGTGCCAGCAGTTCCGGGACAACGAACACTGAAGCTTTCTTT.